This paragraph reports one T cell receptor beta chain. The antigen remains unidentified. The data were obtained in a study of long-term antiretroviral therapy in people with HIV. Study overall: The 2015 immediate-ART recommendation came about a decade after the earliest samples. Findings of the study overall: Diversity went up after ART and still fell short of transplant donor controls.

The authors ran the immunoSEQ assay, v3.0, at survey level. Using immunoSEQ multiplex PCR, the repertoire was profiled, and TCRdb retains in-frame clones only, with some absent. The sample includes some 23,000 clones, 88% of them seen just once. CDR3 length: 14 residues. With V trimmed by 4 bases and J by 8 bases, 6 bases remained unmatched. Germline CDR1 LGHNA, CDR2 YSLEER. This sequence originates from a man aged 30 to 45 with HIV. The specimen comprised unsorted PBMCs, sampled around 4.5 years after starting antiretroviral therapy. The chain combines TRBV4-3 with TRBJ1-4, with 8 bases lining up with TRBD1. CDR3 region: CASSPVGTGEKLFF. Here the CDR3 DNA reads TGCGCCAGCAGCCCCGTCGGGACAGGAGAAAAACTGTTTTTT.